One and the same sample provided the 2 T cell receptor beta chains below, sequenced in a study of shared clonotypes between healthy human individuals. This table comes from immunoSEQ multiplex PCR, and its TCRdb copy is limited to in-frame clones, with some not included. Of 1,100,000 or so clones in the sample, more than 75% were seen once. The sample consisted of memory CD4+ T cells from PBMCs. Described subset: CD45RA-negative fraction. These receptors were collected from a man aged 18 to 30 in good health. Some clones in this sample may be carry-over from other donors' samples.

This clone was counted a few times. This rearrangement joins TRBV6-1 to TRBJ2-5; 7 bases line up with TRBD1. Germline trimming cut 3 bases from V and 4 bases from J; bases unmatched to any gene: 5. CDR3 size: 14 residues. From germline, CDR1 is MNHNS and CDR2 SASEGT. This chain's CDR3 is CASSEDWDRETQYF. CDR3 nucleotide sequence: TGTGCCAGCAGTGAGGACTGGGACAGAGAGACCCAGTACTTC.

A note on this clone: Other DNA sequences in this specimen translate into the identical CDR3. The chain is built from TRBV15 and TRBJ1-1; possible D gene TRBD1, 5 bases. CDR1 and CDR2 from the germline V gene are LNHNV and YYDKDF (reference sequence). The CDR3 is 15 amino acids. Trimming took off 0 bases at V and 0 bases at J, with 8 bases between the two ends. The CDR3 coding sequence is TGTGCCACCAGCAGAGATAGGGGTTTGAACACTGAAGCTTTCTTT. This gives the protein CATSRDRGLNTEAFF. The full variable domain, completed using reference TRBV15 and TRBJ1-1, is DAMVIQNPRYQVTQFGKPVTLSCSQTLNHNVMYWYQQKSSQAPKLLFHYYDKDFNNEADTPDNFQSRRPNTSFCFLDIRSPGLGDTAMYLCATSRDRGLNTEAFFGQGTRLTVV.